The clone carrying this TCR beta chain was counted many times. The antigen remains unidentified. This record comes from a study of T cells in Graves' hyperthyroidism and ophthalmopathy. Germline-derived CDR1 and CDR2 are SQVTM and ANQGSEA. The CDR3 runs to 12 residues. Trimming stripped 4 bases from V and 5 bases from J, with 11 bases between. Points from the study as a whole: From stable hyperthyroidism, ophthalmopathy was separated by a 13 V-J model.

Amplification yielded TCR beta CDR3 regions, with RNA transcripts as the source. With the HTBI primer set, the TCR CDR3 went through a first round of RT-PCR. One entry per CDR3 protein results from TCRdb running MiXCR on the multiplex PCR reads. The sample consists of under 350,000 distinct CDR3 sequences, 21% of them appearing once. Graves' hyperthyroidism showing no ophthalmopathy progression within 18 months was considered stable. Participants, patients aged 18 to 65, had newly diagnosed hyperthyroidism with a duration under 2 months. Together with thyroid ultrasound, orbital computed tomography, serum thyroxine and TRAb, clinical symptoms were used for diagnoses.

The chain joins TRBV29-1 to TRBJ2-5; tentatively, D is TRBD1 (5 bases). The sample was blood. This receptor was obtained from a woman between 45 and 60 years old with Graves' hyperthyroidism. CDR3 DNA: TGCAGCGTTGGTGCAGGGCTGGAGACCCAGTACTTC. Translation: CSVGAGLETQYF. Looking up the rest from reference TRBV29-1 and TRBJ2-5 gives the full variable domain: SAVISQKPSRDICQRGTSLTIQCQVDSQVTMMFWYRQQPGQSLTLIATANQGSEATYESGFVIDKFPISRPNLTFSTLTVSNMSPEDSSIYLCSVGAGLETQYFGPGTRLLVL.